This T cell receptor (beta chain) was recorded in a study of regulatory T cells in long-lasting Graves disease (dated by TCRdb to the early 2020s). For the study in its entirety: Patients with newly diagnosed Graves' disease had been on antithyroid drugs for under 3 months. The study took place in China and was registered as a clinical trial. A total of roughly 33 samples were covered by TCR sequencing, comprising 13 persistent and some 20 newly diagnosed Graves' disease patients. Patients with persistent Graves' disease were compared with patients with newly diagnosed Graves' disease using TCR sequencing and RNA sequencing of peripheral blood.

The library relied on multiplex PCR. Instrument on record: Illumina HiSeq 4000. CDR3 regions were amplified by Arm-PCR with iRepertoire HTBI primers to construct TCR beta libraries. Before sequencing, the PCR products underwent gel purification. Per the source publication's procedure: A total of around 66 TRBV and 14 TRBJ segments were identified across samples and were used for gene usage analysis of CDR3 amino acid clonotypes. COPE and FqMerger were used to merge filtered high-quality paired reads into contigs. Contigs were aligned with BLAST to IMGT TRBV, TRBD and TRBJ reference genes, and CDR3 was defined per IMGT. Clonotypes above 0.1% frequency were classified as highly expanded clones. Shannon entropy served as the measure of repertoire diversity, while the Gini coefficient captured V-J evenness. Public clonotypes were defined as clonotypes shared by more than one individual. In-frame beta chains were kept once TCRdb had trimmed the public reads at Q25 with fastp and called clones with MiXCR. A single entry per CDR3 protein holds the most common genes and DNA from its merged rows. These V and J calls originate from TCRdb's pipeline instead of the authors' own analysis. The sample contains around 450,000 distinct CDR3 sequences, more than 12% of them found a single time. 16% of the sample is taken by the ten largest.

Clipping removes 0 bases from V and 0 bases from J, with 3 as the unmatched junction base count. CDR1 and CDR2 are read off the germline V gene as MNHEY and SVGAGI. The CDR3 runs 16 amino acids, cysteine and phenylalanine included. Here the CDR3 DNA is all that survives: 48 bases in frame from base 1. General study outcomes and caveats: Persistent Graves' disease patients showed lower TCR Shannon entropy and fewer highly expanded clones than newly diagnosed patients, suggesting clonal expansion. More public clonotypes were shared among persistent patients (under 3,000) than among newly diagnosed patients (roughly 1,000). The authors noted that the small sample size was a limitation that may lower accuracy. Persistent disease showed preferential use of TRBV28, TRBJ1-2 and TRBJ2-5, whereas newly diagnosed disease favored TRBV20-1 and TRBJ2-1. The study examined only peripheral blood because the primary lesion, thyroid tissue, could not be accessed. Sequencing and analysis were limited to the TCR beta chain.

Sample time point, as interpreted from the label and publication: newly diagnosed GD, antithyroid drugs for less than 3 months. For both TCR sequencing and RNA sequencing, RNA was extracted from PBMCs using TRIzol. The diagnosis of Graves' disease followed American Thyroid Association guidelines. Patients for the study were recruited at an endocrinology department in Xi'an, China. Each patient gave approximately 8.8 milliliters of peripheral blood, collected in an EDTA anticoagulant tube. Ficoll Paque Plus density gradient separation was used to isolate PBMCs, and no further T cell sorting was performed. An Agilent 2100 Bioanalyzer and agarose gel were used to assess RNA quality, and a NanoDrop 2000 was used to measure RNA concentration. In the case of this clonotype: What this receptor recognizes is not known. Base quality data are lacking; no much larger clone is found one base away.

These data also featured in a second study, about T cells in Graves' hyperthyroidism and ophthalmopathy. The second study, in turn, reports: A patient counted as having stable Graves' hyperthyroidism if no progression to ophthalmopathy occurred over 18 months of follow-up. Hyperthyroidism patients were aged 18 to 65 years and newly diagnosed, with disease duration of less than 2 months. Any patient with an uncontrolled infection, another autoimmune disease, pregnancy or lactation was excluded. Diagnoses were based on clinical symptoms, serum thyroxine and TRAb, thyroid ultrasound and orbital computed tomography. The first round of RT-PCR for the TCR CDR3 was performed with the HTBI primer set and the Qiagen OneStep RT-PCR kit. Blood samples also contained most of the expanded thyroid clonotypes (frequency above 0.001), which suggests that blood repertoires may reflect thyroid immune responses. Ophthalmopathy was separated from stable hyperthyroidism by a 13 V-J signature model, with approximately 86% sensitivity and about 81% specificity obtained in cross-validation and 80%/75% obtained in testing. In validation, the model predicted progression to ophthalmopathy with approximately 71% sensitivity and 72% to 85% specificity, a median of about 6 months before onset. To identify TCR V-J signatures that set the groups apart, the researchers used a discovery cohort of 100 patients, made up of 40 to 45 with Graves' ophthalmopathy and around 58 with stable Graves' hyperthyroidism. Prospective prediction of ophthalmopathy was tested in an independent validation cohort of approximately 19 hyperthyroidism patients and approximately 17 patients who later progressed to ophthalmopathy. The approximately 95 discovery patients were divided at random into training and test sets in a 7:3 ratio. Thyroid tissue and blood T-cell repertoires from several Graves' hyperthyroidism patients were also compared in the study. After sampling, hyperthyroidism patients received methimazole starting at 30 mg daily, and ophthalmopathy patients received high-dose intravenous methylprednisolone. Libraries were constructed in a second round of multiplex PCR, after which size selection and purification were carried out. Sequencing of the libraries was done on an Illumina HiSeq2000 using paired-end 100 bp reads. Raw data were processed with SOAPnuke, discarding reads with adapters, uncalled bases, mean Phred below 15, or no exact constant-primer or identifier match. COPE v1.2.5 was used to merge the high-quality paired reads, and each unique nucleotide sequence was defined as a clonotype. Clonotypes were aligned to IMGT TRBV, TRBD and TRBJ reference segments using MiTCR v1.1. The analysis was restricted to V-J combinations with a frequency above 0.0001, which together covered just over 99% of the repertoires. The TCS score was defined as the ratio of F50 (clonal expansion) to E x V (chaos), calculated using BLOSUM62-based TCRdist between CDR3 peptides within each V-J. Welch's t-statistics and random forest reduced roughly 540 V-J features to roughly 13, which were used in a naive Bayes classifier (R e1071). No statistical method was used to set the sample size in advance, and investigators knew the group allocation. The paper describes TCR Vbeta CDR3 sequencing of some 130 peripheral blood samples, made up of 43 ophthalmopathy patients, 70 to 75 hyperthyroidism patients and about 17 progressor patients.

This receptor was identified in a woman in her 30s with Graves disease. Donor details come from another sample of the same person, matched by shared clones. Sequenced material: peripheral blood mononuclear cells (PBMCs), taken at new diagnosis, from a patient treated with antithyroid drugs. Here the chain combines TRBV6-5 and TRBJ2-7, with 9 middle bases fitting TRBD2. The bases are TGTGCCAGCAGTTACTCACTAGCGGGTCGCTCCTACGAGCAGTACTTC. Its product reads: CASSYSLAGRSYEQYF.